The source of this T cell receptor beta chain is a study of T cells expressing NK-cell markers. Each CDR3 protein gets one entry in TCRdb, which reprocessed the 5' RACE reads and gives no DNA. The sample table sets out 140,000 to 150,000 distinct CDR3 sequences. The CDR3 runs 15 residues. CDR1 is LNHDA, CDR2 SQIVND, per germline (reference sequence). The chain couples TRBV19 to TRBJ2-7; without DNA, the TCRdb call of TRBD1 cannot be checked. Sequencing was done on a sample of blood T cells: a sorted CD56 or NKG2C T cell subset, CD4+ or CD8+ T cells, or bulk PBMC T cells (not recorded which). The TCR originated in a man between 18 and 35 years old in good health. The CDR3 here is CASSFGTGLSYEQYF.